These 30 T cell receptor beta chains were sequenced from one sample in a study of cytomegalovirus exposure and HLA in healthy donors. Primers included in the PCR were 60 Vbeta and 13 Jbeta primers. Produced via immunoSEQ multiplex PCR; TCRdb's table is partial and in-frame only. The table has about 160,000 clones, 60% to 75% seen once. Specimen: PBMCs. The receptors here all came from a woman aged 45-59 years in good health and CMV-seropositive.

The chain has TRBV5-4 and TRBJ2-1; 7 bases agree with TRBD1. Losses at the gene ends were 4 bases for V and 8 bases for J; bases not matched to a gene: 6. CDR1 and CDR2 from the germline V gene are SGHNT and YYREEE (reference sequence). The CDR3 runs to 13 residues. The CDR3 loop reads CASSVQGVDEQFF. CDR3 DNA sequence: TGTGCCAGCAGCGTCCAGGGGGTGGATGAGCAGTTCTTC.

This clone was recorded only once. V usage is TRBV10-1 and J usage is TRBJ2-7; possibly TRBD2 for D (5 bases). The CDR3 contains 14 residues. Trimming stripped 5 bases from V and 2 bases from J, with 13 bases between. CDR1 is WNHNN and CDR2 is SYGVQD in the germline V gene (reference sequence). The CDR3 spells CASSSPGSPYEQYF. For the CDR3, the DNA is TGCGCCAGCAGTTCACCGGGATCCCCCTACGAGCAGTACTTC.

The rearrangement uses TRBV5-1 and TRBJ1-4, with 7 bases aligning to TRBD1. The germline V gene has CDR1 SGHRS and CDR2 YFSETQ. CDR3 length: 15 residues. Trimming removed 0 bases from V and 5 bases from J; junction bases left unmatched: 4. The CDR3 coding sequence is TGCGCCAGCAGCTTGGAGGGACAGAAGAATGAAAAACTGTTTTTT. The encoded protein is CASSLEGQKNEKLFF.

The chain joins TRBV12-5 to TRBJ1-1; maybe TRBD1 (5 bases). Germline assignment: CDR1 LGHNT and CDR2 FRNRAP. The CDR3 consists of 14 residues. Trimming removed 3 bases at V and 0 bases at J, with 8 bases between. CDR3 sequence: CASGFGTLNTEAFF. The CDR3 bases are TGTGCTAGTGGTTTCGGGACTCTGAACACTGAAGCTTTCTTT.

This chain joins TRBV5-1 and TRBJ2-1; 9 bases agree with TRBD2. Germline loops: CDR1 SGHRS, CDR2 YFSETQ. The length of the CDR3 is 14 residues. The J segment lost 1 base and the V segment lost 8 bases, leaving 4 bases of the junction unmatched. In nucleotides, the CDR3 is TGCGCCAGTGCCACTAGCGGGTCCTACAATGAGCAGTTCTTC. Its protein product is CASATSGSYNEQFF.

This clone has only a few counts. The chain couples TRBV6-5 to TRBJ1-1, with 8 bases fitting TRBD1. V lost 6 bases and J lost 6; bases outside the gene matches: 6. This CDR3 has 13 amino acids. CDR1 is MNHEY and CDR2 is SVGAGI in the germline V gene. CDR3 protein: CASRRTGLSEAFF. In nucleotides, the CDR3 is TGTGCCAGCAGAAGGACAGGGTTGTCTGAAGCTTTCTTT.

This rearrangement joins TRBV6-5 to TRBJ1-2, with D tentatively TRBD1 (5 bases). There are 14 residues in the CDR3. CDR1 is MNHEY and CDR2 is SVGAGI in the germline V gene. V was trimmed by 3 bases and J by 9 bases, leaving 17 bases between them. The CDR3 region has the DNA TGTGCCAGCAGTTATTTGGGGCCCGCGAAGAGCTACACCTTC. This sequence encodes CASSYLGPAKSYTF.

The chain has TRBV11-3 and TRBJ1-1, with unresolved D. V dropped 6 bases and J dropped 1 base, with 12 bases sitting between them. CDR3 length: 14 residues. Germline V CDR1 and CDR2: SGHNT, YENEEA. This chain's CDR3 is CASSLRGSNTEAFF. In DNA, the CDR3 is TGTGCCAGCAGTCTGCGGGGATCGAACACTGAAGCTTTCTTT. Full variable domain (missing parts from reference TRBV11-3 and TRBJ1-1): EAGVVQSPRYKIIEKKQPVAFWCNPISGHNTLYWYLQNLGQGPELLIRYENEEAVDDSQLPKDRFSAERLKGVDSTLKIQPAELGDSAVYLCASSLRGSNTEAFFGQGTRLTVV.

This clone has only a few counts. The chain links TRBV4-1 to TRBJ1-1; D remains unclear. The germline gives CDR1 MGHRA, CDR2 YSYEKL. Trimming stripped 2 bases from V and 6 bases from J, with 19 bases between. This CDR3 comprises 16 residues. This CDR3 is CASSQFGLVSRAEAFF. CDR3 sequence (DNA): TGCGCCAGCAGCCAATTCGGGTTGGTGAGTAGAGCTGAAGCTTTCTTT.

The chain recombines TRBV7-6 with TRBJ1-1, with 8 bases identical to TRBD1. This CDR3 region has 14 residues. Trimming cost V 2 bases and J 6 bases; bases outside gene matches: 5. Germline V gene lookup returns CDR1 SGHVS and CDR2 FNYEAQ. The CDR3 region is CASSLQGALPEAFF. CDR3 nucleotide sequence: TGTGCCAGCAGCTTACAGGGGGCGCTTCCTGAAGCTTTCTTT.

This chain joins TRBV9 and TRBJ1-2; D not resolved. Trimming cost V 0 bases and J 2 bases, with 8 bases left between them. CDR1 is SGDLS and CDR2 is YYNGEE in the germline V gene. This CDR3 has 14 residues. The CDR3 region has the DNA TGTGCCAGCAGCGTAGACGGAGGCAACTATGGCTACACCTTC. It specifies CASSVDGGNYGYTF.

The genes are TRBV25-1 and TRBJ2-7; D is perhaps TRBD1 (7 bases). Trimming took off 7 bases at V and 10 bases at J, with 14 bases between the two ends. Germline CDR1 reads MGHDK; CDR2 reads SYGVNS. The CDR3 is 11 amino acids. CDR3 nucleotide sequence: TGTGCCAGCATAGGCCAGGGGGGTCAGTACTTC. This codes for CASIGQGGQYF.

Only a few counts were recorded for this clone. The CDR3 sequence: CASSRHQGSTEAFF. As DNA, the CDR3 is TGTGCCAGCAGCCGACATCAGGGCAGCACTGAAGCTTTCTTT. The rearrangement joins TRBV7-9 to TRBJ1-1; a possible D gene is TRBD1 (5 bases). Trimming removed 5 bases from V and 4 bases from J, with 14 bases in between. Germline V gene data show CDR1 as SEHNR and CDR2 as FQNEAQ (reference sequence). The CDR3 sequence is 14 residues long.

Here the CDR3 DNA reads TGTGCCAGCAGTGAGTACGAGCAGTACTTC. Its protein is CASSEYEQYF. The rearrangement uses TRBV2 and TRBJ2-5; D is undetermined. The last part of the DNA fits TRBJ2-7 better; the J call may be wrong. This CDR3 contains 10 residues. Germline CDR1 reads SNHLY; CDR2 reads FYNNEI.

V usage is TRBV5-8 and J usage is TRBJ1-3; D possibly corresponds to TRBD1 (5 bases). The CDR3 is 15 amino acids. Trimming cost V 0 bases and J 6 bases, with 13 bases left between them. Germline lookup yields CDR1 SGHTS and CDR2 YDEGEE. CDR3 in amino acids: CASSLVGQGLNTIYF. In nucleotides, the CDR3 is TGTGCCAGCAGCTTGGTTGGGCAGGGTTTAAACACCATATATTTT.

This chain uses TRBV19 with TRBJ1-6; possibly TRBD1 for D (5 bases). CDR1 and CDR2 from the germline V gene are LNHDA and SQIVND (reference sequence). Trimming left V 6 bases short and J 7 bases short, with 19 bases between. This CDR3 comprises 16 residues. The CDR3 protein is CASSPPWGQRNSPLHF. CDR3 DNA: TGTGCCAGTAGCCCCCCCTGGGGCCAGAGGAATTCACCCCTCCACTTT.

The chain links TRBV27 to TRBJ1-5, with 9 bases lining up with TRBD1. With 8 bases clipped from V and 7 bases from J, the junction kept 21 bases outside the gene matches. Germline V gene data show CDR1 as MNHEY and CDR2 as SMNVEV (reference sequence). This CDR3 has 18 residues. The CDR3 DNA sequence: TGTGCCAGCGGGACCGGGACAGGGTACGGGGAAATGGTCCAGCCCCAGCATTTT. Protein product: CASGTGTGYGEMVQPQHF.

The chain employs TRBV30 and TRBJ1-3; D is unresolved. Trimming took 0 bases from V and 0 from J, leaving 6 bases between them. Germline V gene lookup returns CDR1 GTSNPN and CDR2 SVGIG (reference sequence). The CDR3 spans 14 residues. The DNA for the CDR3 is TGTGCCTGGAGTGTGGGAGACTCTGGAAACACCATATATTTT. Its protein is CAWSVGDSGNTIYF.

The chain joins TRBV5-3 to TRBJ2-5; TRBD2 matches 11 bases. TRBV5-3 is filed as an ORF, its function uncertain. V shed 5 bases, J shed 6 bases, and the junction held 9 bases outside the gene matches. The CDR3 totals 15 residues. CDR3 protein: CARRYLAGGRQTQYF. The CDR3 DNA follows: TGTGCCAGAAGATATCTAGCGGGGGGTAGGCAGACCCAGTACTTC.

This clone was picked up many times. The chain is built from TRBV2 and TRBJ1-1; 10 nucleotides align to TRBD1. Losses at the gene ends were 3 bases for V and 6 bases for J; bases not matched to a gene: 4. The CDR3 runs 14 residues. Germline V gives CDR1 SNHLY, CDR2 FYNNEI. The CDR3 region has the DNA TGTGCCAGCAGTGAGACAGGGGGCGCGCCTGAAGCTTTCTTT. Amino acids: CASSETGGAPEAFF.

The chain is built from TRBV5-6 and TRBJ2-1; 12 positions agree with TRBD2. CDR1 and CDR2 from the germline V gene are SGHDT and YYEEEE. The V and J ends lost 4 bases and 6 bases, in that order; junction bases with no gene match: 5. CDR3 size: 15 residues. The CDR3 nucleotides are TGTGCCAGCAGCAGTCCTAGCGGGGGGGTCAATGAGCAGTTCTTC. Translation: CASSSPSGGVNEQFF.

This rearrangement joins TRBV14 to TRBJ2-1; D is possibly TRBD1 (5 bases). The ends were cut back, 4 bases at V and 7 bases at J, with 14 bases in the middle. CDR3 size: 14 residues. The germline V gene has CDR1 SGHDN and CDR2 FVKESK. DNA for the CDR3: TGTGCCAGCAGCCGCGGTTACAGGTCGAATGAGCAGTTCTTC. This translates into CASSRGYRSNEQFF.

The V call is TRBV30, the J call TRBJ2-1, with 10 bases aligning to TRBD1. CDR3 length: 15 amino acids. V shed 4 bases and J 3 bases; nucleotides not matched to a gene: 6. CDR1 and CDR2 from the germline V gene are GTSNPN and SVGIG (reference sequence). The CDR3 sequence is CAWNVGQGIYNEQFF. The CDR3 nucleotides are TGTGCCTGGAATGTGGGACAGGGGATCTACAATGAGCAGTTCTTC.

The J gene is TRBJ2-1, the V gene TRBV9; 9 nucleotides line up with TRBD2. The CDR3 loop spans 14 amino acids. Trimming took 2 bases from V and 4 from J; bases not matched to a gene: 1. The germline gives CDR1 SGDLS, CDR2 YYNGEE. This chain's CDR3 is CASSVSGGYNEQFF. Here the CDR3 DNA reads TGTGCCAGCAGCGTTAGCGGGGGTTACAATGAGCAGTTCTTC.

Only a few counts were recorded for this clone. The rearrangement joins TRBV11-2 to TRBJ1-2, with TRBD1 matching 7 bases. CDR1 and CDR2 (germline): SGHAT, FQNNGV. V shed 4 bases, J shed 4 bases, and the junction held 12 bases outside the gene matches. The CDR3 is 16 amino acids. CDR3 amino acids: CASSSDGQAVLYGYTF. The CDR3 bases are TGTGCCAGCAGCTCAGACGGACAGGCTGTTCTCTATGGCTACACCTTC.

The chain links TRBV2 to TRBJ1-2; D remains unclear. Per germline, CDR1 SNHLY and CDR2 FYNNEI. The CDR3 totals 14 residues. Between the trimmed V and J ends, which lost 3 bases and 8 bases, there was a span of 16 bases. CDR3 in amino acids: CASSERVGSSGYTF. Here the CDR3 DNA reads TGTGCCAGCAGTGAGAGGGTCGGGAGTTCCGGCTACACCTTC.

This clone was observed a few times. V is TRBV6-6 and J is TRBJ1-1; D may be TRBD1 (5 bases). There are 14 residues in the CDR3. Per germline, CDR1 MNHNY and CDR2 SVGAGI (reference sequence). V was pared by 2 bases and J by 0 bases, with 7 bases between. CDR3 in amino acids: CASSYQGLNTEAFF. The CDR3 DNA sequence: TGTGCCAGCAGTTACCAGGGCCTGAACACTGAAGCTTTCTTT.

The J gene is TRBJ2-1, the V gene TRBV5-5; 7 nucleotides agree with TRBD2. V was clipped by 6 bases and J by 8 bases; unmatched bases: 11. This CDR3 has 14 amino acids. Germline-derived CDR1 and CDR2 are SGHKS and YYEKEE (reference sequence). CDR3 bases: TGTGCCAGCACAAGGTGGGGGGGTCGCGATGAGCAGTTCTTC. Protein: CASTRWGGRDEQFF.

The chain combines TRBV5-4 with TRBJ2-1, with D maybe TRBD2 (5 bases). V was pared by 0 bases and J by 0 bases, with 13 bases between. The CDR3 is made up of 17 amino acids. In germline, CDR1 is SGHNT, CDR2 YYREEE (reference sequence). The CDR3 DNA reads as TGTGCCAGCAGCTTGGCGGGGTCCCGGGGCTCCTACAATGAGCAGTTCTTC. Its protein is CASSLAGSRGSYNEQFF.

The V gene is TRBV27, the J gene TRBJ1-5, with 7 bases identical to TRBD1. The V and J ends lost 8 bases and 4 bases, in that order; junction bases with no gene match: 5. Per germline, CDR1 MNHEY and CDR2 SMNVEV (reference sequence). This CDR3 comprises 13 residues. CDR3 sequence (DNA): TGTGCCAGCCAGACAGGGTTGAATCAGCCCCAGCATTTT. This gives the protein CASQTGLNQPQHF.